These 20 T cell receptor beta chains originate from one sample sequenced in a study of blood T cells in healthy people across ages. It was with a sample-barcoded 5' primer and a J-beta primer mix that a second PCR of about 6 to 12 cycles was run. TCRdb called the 5' RACE reads again in MiXCR, with one record for every CDR3 protein. The profile covers roughly 720,000 distinct CDR3 sequences, with about 48% appearing a single time and about 38% taken by the ten largest. The sample comprised blood. These receptors all come from a man older than 75 in good health.

This chain uses TRBV3-1 with TRBJ1-6; the D is unclear. The V end lost 2 bases, the J end lost 15 bases, and 11 bases lay between the germline ends. Germline V gene data show CDR1 as LGHDT and CDR2 as YNNKEL (reference sequence). The CDR3 has 12 amino acids. The CDR3 DNA sequence: TGTGCCAGCAGCCAACAGAAGGGAGACCTCCACTTT. This sequence encodes CASSQQKGDLHF.

V and J are TRBV6-5 and TRBJ1-6; D is ambiguous. V shed 0 bases and J shed 5 bases, with 8 bases lying between them. The CDR3 has 15 amino acids. Germline lookup yields CDR1 MNHEY and CDR2 SVGAGI. The CDR3 sequence is CASSYSLTNNSPLHF. DNA for the CDR3: TGTGCCAGCAGTTACTCGCTCACCAATAATTCACCCCTCCACTTT.

This clonotype was counted between two and nine times. The CDR3 DNA reads TGTGCCACCAGCAGAGATTTGGGGTCCTACAATGAGCAGTTCTTC. It codes for CATSRDLGSYNEQFF. The chain is built from TRBV15 and TRBJ2-1; D is unresolved. The CDR3 has 15 residues. V was clipped by 0 bases and J by 1 base, with 7 bases between them. The germline CDR1 and CDR2 sequences are LNHNV and YYDKDF (reference sequence). Filled out from reference TRBV15 and TRBJ2-1, the complete variable domain reads DAMVIQNPRYQVTQFGKPVTLSCSQTLNHNVMYWYQQKSSQAPKLLFHYYDKDFNNEADTPDNFQSRRPNTSFCFLDIRSPGLGDTAMYLCATSRDLGSYNEQFFGPGTRLTVL.

This clonotype was seen a few times. The CDR3 reads CASSLEGGITSYGYTF. The CDR3 region has the DNA TGCGCCAGCAGCCTAGAAGGCGGGATTACATCCTATGGCTACACCTTC. The chain recombines TRBV4-1 with TRBJ1-2; D remains ambiguous. Trimming took off 4 bases at V and 4 bases at J, with 19 bases between the two ends. The CDR3 is 16 residues long. CDR1 and CDR2 (germline): MGHRA, YSYEKL.

V gene TRBV18 combines with J gene TRBJ2-1; 8 bases agree with TRBD2. The germline CDR1 and CDR2 sequences are KGHSH and LQKENI. V shed 2 bases and J 9 bases; nucleotides not matched to a gene: 9. This CDR3 is 15 amino acids long. The CDR3 region has the DNA TGTGCCAGCTCACCAAGGGGACTAGATTTTGGTGAGCAGTTCTTC. Residues: CASSPRGLDFGEQFF.

This clonotype was detected once. The chain's CDR3 is CASSTYGSNQPQHF. The CDR3 DNA sequence: TGTGCCAGCAGCACCTACGGGAGCAATCAGCCCCAGCATTTT. This chain connects TRBV28 to TRBJ1-5; no reliable D call. Looked up from germline, CDR1 is MDHEN and CDR2 is SYDVKM. Deletions cut 6 bases from V and 1 base from J, with 10 bases between. The CDR3 sequence is 14 residues long. Full variable domain (missing parts from reference TRBV28 and TRBJ1-5): DVKVTQSSRYLVKRTGEKVFLECVQDMDHENMFWYRQDPGLGLRLIYFSYDVKMKEKGDIPEGYSVSREKKERFSLILESASTNQTSMYLCASSTYGSNQPQHFGDGTRLSIL.

The rearrangement joins TRBV6-5 to TRBJ2-4; perhaps TRBD1 as D (6 bases). V lost 5 bases and J lost 15, with 14 bases in between. The CDR3 has 11 amino acids. The germline gives CDR1 MNHEY, CDR2 SVGAGI. The chain's CDR3 is CASSGQTERYF. The CDR3 DNA is TGTGCCAGCAGTGGACAGACCGAGCGGTACTTC.

This chain uses TRBV6-5 with TRBJ2-4, with no clear D. The DNA end lines up better with TRBJ2-7; the J call may be wrong. CDR1 and CDR2 from the germline V gene are MNHEY and SVGAGI. The CDR3 length is 14 residues. The DNA for the CDR3 is TGTGCCAGCAGTTTAACCCGAGGCCTGAACGAGCAGTACTTC. Translation: CASSLTRGLNEQYF.

The chain links TRBV6-5 to TRBJ1-5; TRBD1 matches 7 bases. This CDR3 is 15 amino acids long. Trimming removed 6 bases from V and 1 base from J; junction bases left unmatched: 6. Germline CDR1 and CDR2: MNHEY and SVGAGI. The CDR3 nucleotides are TGTGCCAGCAGACGGGACAGTCTCAGCAATCAGCCCCAGCATTTT. Its translation: CASRRDSLSNQPQHF.

V gene TRBV25-1 combines with J gene TRBJ2-5; no clear D gene. Between the trimmed V and J ends, which lost 5 bases and 5 bases, there was a span of 12 bases. The CDR3 is 13 residues long. Germline CDR1 MGHDK, CDR2 SYGVNS. In nucleotides, the CDR3 is TGTGCCAGCAGTAGTCCCCTCGGGGAGACCCAGTACTTC. It codes for CASSSPLGETQYF.

The chain recombines TRBV4-1 with TRBJ2-3; 16 positions match TRBD2. Germline V gene lookup returns CDR1 MGHRA and CDR2 YSYEKL. The CDR3 totals 18 residues. The V and J ends lost 0 bases and 14 bases, in that order; junction bases with no gene match: 14. In DNA form, the CDR3 reads TGCGCCAGCAGCCAAGATTCGGGACTAGCGGGAGGGGGCAGATACGCGTATTTT. Residues: CASSQDSGLAGGGRYAYF.

The chain recombines TRBV10-3 with TRBJ1-6; a weak D match, TRBD1 (5 bases). Trimming took off 2 bases at V and 9 bases at J, with 14 bases between the two ends. In germline, CDR1 is ENHRY, CDR2 SYGVKD. The CDR3 covers 15 residues. The CDR3 DNA is TGTGCCATCAGTGAGGAAGGGGCCACCATTTCACCCCTCCACTTT. The encoded protein is CAISEEGATISPLHF.

The J gene is TRBJ2-7, the V gene TRBV6-1; 11 bases agree with TRBD2. V was clipped by 4 bases and J by 2 bases; unmatched bases: 7. There are 16 residues in the CDR3. Germline CDR1 reads MNHNS; CDR2 reads SASEGT. The CDR3 spells CASSALAGGLPYEQYF. The CDR3, as DNA: TGTGCCAGCAGTGCTCTAGCGGGAGGACTCCCCTACGAGCAGTACTTC.

This clonotype was recorded a few times. This chain uses TRBV29-1 with TRBJ2-7, with D perhaps TRBD2 (6 bases). This CDR3 is 13 amino acids long. CDR1 and CDR2 from the germline V gene are SQVTM and ANQGSEA. V lost 3 bases and J lost 0, with 9 bases in between. The CDR3 is CSVDTGSSYEQYF. The CDR3 region has the DNA TGCAGCGTTGATACCGGGAGCTCCTACGAGCAGTACTTC.

The V and J genes are TRBV4-2 and TRBJ2-7, with 13 bases lining up with TRBD2. CDR1 and CDR2 from the germline V gene are LGHNA and YNFKEQ. The trim removed 4 bases at V and 7 bases at J, leaving 10 bases unmatched. The CDR3 spans 16 residues. CDR3 residues: CASSPRTSGSQSEQYF. Here the CDR3 DNA reads TGTGCCAGCAGCCCCCGGACTAGCGGGAGTCAGAGTGAGCAGTACTTC.

This clonotype was counted a few times. The chain has TRBV6-1 and TRBJ1-6, with a possible D match to TRBD1 (5 bases). Per the germline V gene, CDR1 is MNHNS and CDR2 is SASEGT. The CDR3 length is 17 residues. V was clipped by 6 bases and J by 5 bases, with 20 bases between them. CDR3 protein: CASRRLSGTGNNSPLHF. CDR3 in DNA: TGTGCCAGCAGACGCCTATCCGGGACGGGGAATAATTCACCCCTCCACTTT.

The chain is built from TRBV5-1 and TRBJ2-7; 10 nucleotides agree with TRBD2. The CDR3 extends over 16 amino acids. The V gene end was trimmed by 3 bases and the J gene end by 1 base; junction bases not matched to a gene: 7. CDR1 and CDR2 from the germline V gene are SGHRS and YFSETQ. The DNA for the CDR3 is TGCGCCAGCAGCTCCGGACTAGCGGTTTTTTCCTACGAGCAGTACTTC. Translated: CASSSGLAVFSYEQYF. Variable domain in full (rest from reference TRBV5-1 and TRBJ2-7): KAGVTQTPRYLIKTRGQQVTLSCSPISGHRSVSWYQQTPGQGLQFLFEYFSETQRNKGNFPGRFSGRQFSNSRSEMNVSTLELGDSALYLCASSSGLAVFSYEQYFGPGTRLTVT.

The V gene is TRBV6-2 or TRBV6-3, the J gene TRBJ2-1, with TRBD2 matching over 9 bases. The CDR3 length is 19 residues. Germline V gene lookup returns CDR1 MNHEY and CDR2 SVGEGT. The J segment lost 1 base and the V segment lost 6 bases, leaving 16 bases of the junction unmatched. CDR3 region: CASSPGAKGGRVSYNEQFF. DNA of the CDR3: TGTGCCAGCAGCCCAGGGGCAAAGGGCGGGAGGGTATCCTACAATGAGCAGTTCTTC.

The chain uses TRBV30 and TRBJ2-2, with D perhaps TRBD2 (6 bases). CDR1 GTSNPN and CDR2 SVGIG come from the germline V gene (reference sequence). With 3 bases removed from V and 3 bases from J, the gap between germline ends came to 20 bases. This CDR3 is built from 17 residues. CDR3 region: CAWSRKSGAGHTGELFF. The CDR3 nucleotides read TGTGCCTGGAGCCGAAAGTCAGGAGCGGGCCACACCGGGGAGCTGTTTTTT.

A remark on this clonotype: Mismatch with germline at one junction end may stem from a read error. CDR3 coding DNA: TGTGCCAGCAGCCCCGCGGGAGGGAGGAATTTACCCCTCCACTTT. This codes for CASSPAGGRNLPLHF. The chain employs TRBV7-2 and TRBJ1-6, with D uncertain. This CDR3 has 15 residues. CDR1 SGHTA and CDR2 FQGNSA come from the germline V gene.